This record covers a single TCR beta chain. Its antigen is not known. The TCR beta CDR3 regions underwent amplification using RNA transcripts as the source. During a first-round RT-PCR of the TCR CDR3, the HTBI primer set was used. One entry per CDR3 protein results from TCRdb running MiXCR on the multiplex PCR reads. Found here are 250,000 to 350,000 distinct CDR3 sequences, roughly 20% of them singletons; the top ten hold 50% to 75%. Uncontrolled infection, other autoimmune disease, pregnancy or lactation led to exclusion. These data are taken from a study of T cells in Graves' hyperthyroidism and ophthalmopathy. The overall study: Peripheral blood specimens were obtained at initial diagnosis, prior to any treatment. Regarding the study as a whole: Clonotypes that were expanded in thyroid above 0.001 mostly appeared in blood too.

The CDR3 contains 13 residues. CDR1 and CDR2 from the germline V gene are SNHLY and FYNNEI. V shed 3 bases and J shed 4 bases, with 6 bases lying between them. Sequencing was done on a sample of blood. This chain connects TRBV2 to TRBJ2-2; D tentatively reads TRBD1 or TRBD2 (5 bases each). The origin of this receptor is a man in his thirties or forties with Graves' ophthalmopathy. CDR3 DNA sequence: TGTGCCAGCAGTGAGGGGGTCACCGGGGAGCTGTTTTTT. Protein: CASSEGVTGELFF.